Following are 19 T cell receptor beta chains from one sample sequenced in a study of T cell responses to AZD1222 COVID-19 vaccine. The method was immunoSEQ multiplex PCR; TCRdb's version includes in-frame clones alone and lacks a portion of them. The data contain about 160,000 clones, about 90% of them singletons. The sequenced sample was peripheral blood, obtained 28 days after the second AZD1222 dose. Every receptor here comes from an adult who received the AZD1222 COVID-19 vaccine.

The genes are TRBV27 and TRBJ2-2, with TRBD2 matching over 10 bases. Germline V gene lookup returns CDR1 MNHEY and CDR2 SMNVEV (reference sequence). The CDR3 has 15 residues. The junction had 3 bases not matched to a gene; V was cut back by 7 bases and J by 1 base. The CDR3 DNA follows: TGTGCCAGCAACATAGCGGGGGGGAACACCGGGGAGCTGTTTTTT. This translates into CASNIAGGNTGELFF.

In its sample, this clone was seen many times. This chain connects TRBV12-3 or TRBV12-4 to TRBJ1-2, with unresolved D. The V and J ends lost 6 bases and 4 bases respectively, with 9 bases between them. CDR3 length: 12 amino acids. The CDR3 protein is CASRQDPYGYTF. CDR3 bases: TGTGCCAGCAGGCAGGACCCCTATGGCTACACCTTC.

The chain recombines TRBV10-3 with TRBJ2-2, with 7 bases matching TRBD1. The ends lost 7 bases at V and 5 bases at J; junction bases unmatched: 7. Germline assignment: CDR1 ENHRY and CDR2 SYGVKD. The CDR3 spans 14 residues. In DNA, the CDR3 is TGTGCCATCAACCCGGGACAGAGGACCGGGGAGCTGTTTTTT. This translates into CAINPGQRTGELFF.

The chain uses TRBV12-3 or TRBV12-4 and TRBJ1-1; 8 bases map to TRBD1. The CDR3 has 13 amino acids. V lost 3 bases, J lost 6 bases, and 3 bases stayed unmatched. Here the CDR3 DNA reads TGTGCCAGCAGTTTTGTACAGGGGGCTGAAGCTTTCTTT. It translates to CASSFVQGAEAFF.

This clone was seen once. The genes are TRBV7-2 and TRBJ2-7; tentatively, D is TRBD2 (6 bases). Trimming cost V 6 bases and J 7 bases, with 10 bases left between them. The CDR3 runs to 11 residues. Germline V gene sequence: CDR1 SGHTA, CDR2 FQGNSA. Here the CDR3 DNA reads TGTGCCAGCAGTATAGCGGATGAGCAGTACTTC. Protein: CASSIADEQYF.

V and J are TRBV6-5 and TRBJ2-1; D is uncertain. Germline V CDR1 and CDR2: MNHEY, SVGAGI. There are 15 residues in the CDR3. The V and J ends lost 2 bases and 6 bases respectively, with 14 bases between them. In DNA form, the CDR3 reads TGTGCCAGCAGTTACACTAATGGTATCAGCAATGAGCAGTTCTTC. Amino acid sequence: CASSYTNGISNEQFF.

The chain joins TRBV6-5 to TRBJ2-1; D is perhaps TRBD1 (6 bases). Trimming took off 9 bases at V and 7 bases at J, with 16 bases between the two ends. Germline-derived CDR1 and CDR2 are MNHEY and SVGAGI. The CDR3 has 13 residues. CDR3 amino acids: CASSGTSLNEQFF. In nucleotides, the CDR3 is TGTGCCAGTTCCGGGACAAGTTTAAATGAGCAGTTCTTC.

This clone was seen a single time. Within the sample, other DNA sequences also encode this same CDR3. V is TRBV19 and J is TRBJ1-2; D not certain. The CDR3 consists of 13 residues. V gave up 1 base and J gave up 3 bases, with 6 bases separating them. Germline-derived CDR1 and CDR2 are LNHDA and SQIVND (reference sequence). CDR3: CASSIGGDYGYTF. Written as DNA, the CDR3 is TGTGCCAGTAGTATAGGGGGAGACTATGGCTACACCTTC. Full variable domain (remainder filled in from reference TRBV19 and TRBJ1-2): DGGITQSPKYLFRKEGQNVTLSCEQNLNHDAMYWYRQDPGQGLRLIYYSQIVNDFQKGDIAEGYSVSREKKESFPLTVTSAQKNPTAFYLCASSIGGDYGYTFGSGTRLTVV.

The rearrangement uses TRBV6-5 and TRBJ1-5, with TRBD1 as a possible D gene (5 bases). Germline CDR1 and CDR2: MNHEY and SVGAGI. CDR3 length: 14 amino acids. V was trimmed by 3 bases and J by 1 base, leaving 7 bases between them. The CDR3 coding sequence is TGTGCCAGCAGTTATCCAGGGAGCAATCAGCCCCAGCATTTT. Its translation: CASSYPGSNQPQHF.

V and J are TRBV30 and TRBJ2-4; D remains unclear. Germline V gene lookup returns CDR1 GTSNPN and CDR2 SVGIG (reference sequence). Trimming pared 5 bases from V and 7 bases from J, leaving 15 bases between. This CDR3 contains 13 residues. CDR3: CAWEASEANIQYF. The CDR3 DNA is TGTGCCTGGGAAGCAAGCGAGGCCAACATTCAGTACTTC.

This chain connects TRBV25-1 to TRBJ1-1, with TRBD1 matching 7 bases. Germline V CDR1 and CDR2: MGHDK, SYGVNS. There are 16 residues in the CDR3. The ends lost 2 bases at V and 7 bases at J; junction bases unmatched: 13. CDR3: CASSEDLEPGGGEAFF. The CDR3 DNA follows: TGTGCCAGCAGTGAAGATCTGGAGCCAGGGGGAGGTGAAGCTTTCTTT.

The rearrangement joins TRBV7-6 to TRBJ2-1, with 9 bases lining up with TRBD1. CDR1 SGHVS and CDR2 FNYEAQ come from the germline V gene. This CDR3 has 14 residues. After removal of 5 bases from V and 5 bases from J, the junction contained 4 bases not matched to a gene. The CDR3: CASSTRTGDNEQFF. As DNA, the CDR3 is TGTGCCAGCAGCACCCGGACAGGGGACAATGAGCAGTTCTTC.

Written as DNA, the CDR3 is TGTGCCAGCTCACCCGAAAGGACGAACACTGAAGCTTTCTTT. Amino acids: CASSPERTNTEAFF. J is TRBJ1-1 and V is TRBV18; D remains ambiguous. V shed 3 bases and J shed 1 base, with 9 bases lying between them. CDR3 length: 14 residues. CDR1 is KGHSH and CDR2 is LQKENI in the germline V gene.

This chain joins TRBV10-3 and TRBJ2-3, with a possible D match to TRBD1 (5 bases). CDR3 length: 14 amino acids. Germline V gene lookup returns CDR1 ENHRY and CDR2 SYGVKD. V was shortened by 4 bases and J by 6 bases, with 14 bases between the two germline ends. As DNA, the CDR3 is TGTGCCATCAGTGTAGGCCAGGGAATCGATACGCAGTATTTT. Translated: CAISVGQGIDTQYF.

The V call is TRBV19, the J call TRBJ1-5, with 9 bases that match TRBD1. The CDR3 has 17 residues. Germline V gene sequence: CDR1 LNHDA, CDR2 SQIVND (reference sequence). Trimming removed 8 bases from V and 4 bases from J; junction bases left unmatched: 15. CDR3 in amino acids: CASGPGQGLVWNQPQHF. DNA of the CDR3: TGTGCCAGTGGCCCGGGACAGGGTCTGGTGTGGAATCAGCCCCAGCATTTT.

The V and J genes are TRBV5-1 and TRBJ2-1; 8 positions match TRBD1. Trimming cost V 3 bases and J 2 bases; bases outside gene matches: 4. Germline V gene data show CDR1 as SGHRS and CDR2 as YFSETQ. The CDR3 is made up of 15 amino acids. CDR3 sequence reads: CASSSQGAPYNEQFF. For the CDR3, the DNA is TGCGCCAGCAGCTCTCAGGGGGCTCCCTACAATGAGCAGTTCTTC.

The chain has TRBV18 and TRBJ1-4; D uncertain. V lost 4 bases and J lost 5, with 8 bases in between. The length of the CDR3 is 13 residues. Germline V gives CDR1 KGHSH, CDR2 LQKENI. The CDR3 DNA reads TGTGCCAGCTCACTTGGACTAAATGAAAAACTGTTTTTT. This sequence encodes CASSLGLNEKLFF.

The rearrangement links TRBV3-1 (or the pseudogene TRBV3-2) to TRBJ2-1; 12 bases agree with TRBD2. J gave up 11 bases and V 5 bases, and 13 bases lay outside the gene matches. The CDR3 contains 16 residues. Germline V gene lookup returns CDR1 LGHDT and CDR2 YNNKEL (reference sequence). The CDR3 nucleotides read TGTGCCAGCAGCGCCCGGACTAGCGGGGAGTCGGTTAAGCAGTTCTTC. It is translated as CASSARTSGESVKQFF.

The V gene is TRBV6-2 or TRBV6-3, the J gene TRBJ1-6, with D possibly matching TRBD1 (6 bases). V was cut by 3 bases and J by 7 bases, with 16 bases left in between. CDR3 length: 16 amino acids. The germline CDR1 and CDR2 sequences are MNHEY and SVGEGT. The CDR3 loop reads CASSYTSGQHNSPLHF. CDR3 in DNA: TGTGCCAGCAGTTATACCTCCGGACAGCACAATTCACCCCTCCACTTT.